This T cell receptor (beta chain) was documented in a study of blood T cell repertoires in COVID-19 (dated by TCRdb to 2019 to 2021). In the study overall: Collaborator samples came from the United States, Italy and Spain and covered acute and convalescent phases of COVID-19. Where available, HLA class I and class II types were obtained from metadata supplied by the sample provider rather than from assay-based typing. The sample metadata nearly always contained a de-identified subject ID, COVID-19 status, age in years and sex. The repertoires were released in a freely available public database meant as a resource for research on the immune response to SARS-CoV-2. The material from the prospective study consisted of cDNA or gDNA derived from T cells, B-cell-depleted T cells, or PBMCs. Subjects who had been exposed to COVID-19, were actively infected with it, or had recovered from it provided the deeply sampled blood TCRbeta repertoires that made up the dataset. Samples came from the ongoing ImmuneRACE study (first 160 participants) plus 1,254 subjects from 6 global collaborators. Results the study describes overall, beyond this receptor: Clinical and demographic metadata were provided uncurated, with the amount varying by source and participant.

V and J lose 4 bases and 0 bases, and a span of 9 bases separates them. CDR1 and CDR2 (LNHDA, SQIVND) derive from the germline V gene (reference sequence). The CDR3 holds 14 amino acids from the cysteine to the phenylalanine. Only CDR3 DNA is held: 42 bases, read in frame from base 1. With regard to this clone: It lacks a known antigen. Nothing much larger sits one base from this clone, and base qualities are not available.

Enrolling through a virtual design, the prospective study's participants ranged in age from roughly 18 to 89 years and lived across some 22 United States geographic areas. In the prospective study, participants were assigned to cohorts based on the clinical history participants reported in a screening survey and a study questionnaire. Recovered participants in ImmuneRACE Cohort 3 were defined by two consecutive negative NP/OP PCR tests, clearance by a healthcare professional, or resolution of symptoms. Mobile phlebotomists in the prospective study collected whole blood, serum and a nasopharyngeal or oropharyngeal swab from every participant. Additional blood draws and questionnaires over an approximately 2-month period could optionally be provided by prospective study participants. Prospective study blood samples were shipped either frozen or at room temperature before DNA extraction. TCRbeta CDR3 regions were amplified from genomic DNA by means of the immunoSEQ Assay, a bias-controlled multiplex PCR. Concerning the study's data processing: Nucleated cell counts per sample were estimated from amplification of reference gene primers within the assay. To quantify the absolute abundance of each unique TCRbeta CDR3 rearrangement, sequence reads were collapsed and filtered. For each sample, productive Simpson clonality was calculated as the square root of Simpson's diversity index across productive rearrangements. Drawn from immuneACCESS, this table holds only the in-frame rearrangements with V and J called that TCRdb kept. Clones are partly lost; checked studies trace under half to an unresolved V gene and leave the rest unexplained. Clone size and the V and J calls come from that table; the DNA yielded D and trimming. The sample profile shows more than 250,000 clones; 70% to 90% of them were found once. Together, the top ten hold less than 6% of the sample.

The receptor's source is a woman in her twenties or thirties who had recovered from COVID-19. This chain is built from TRBV19 and TRBJ1-1, with an unclear D gene assignment. Material: PBMCs or T cells enriched from blood (not recorded which). In nucleotide form, the sequence is TGTGCCAGTAGTAGCGGGGTTATGAACACTGAAGCTTTCTTT. Its amino acids are CASSSGVMNTEAFF.